One sample yielded the 29 T cell receptor beta chains listed below, sequenced in a study of T cells in Graves' hyperthyroidism and ophthalmopathy. Amplification targeted TCR beta CDR3 regions from RNA transcripts. An initial round of RT-PCR targeting the TCR CDR3 relied on the HTBI primer set. MiXCR, run by TCRdb on the multiplex PCR reads, gives a single entry per CDR3 protein. The table lists roughly 380,000 distinct CDR3 sequences, about 14% of them singletons. The sequencing input was blood. The receptors shown here come from a man younger than 40 with Graves' hyperthyroidism that later progressed to Graves' ophthalmopathy.

The CDR3 loop reads CASRPLTGGYGYTF. DNA of the CDR3: TGTGCCAGCAGGCCACTAACAGGGGGCTATGGCTACACCTTC. The chain carries TRBV6-1 and TRBJ1-2; TRBD1 matches at 8 bases. V shed 6 bases, J shed 4 bases, and the junction held 7 bases outside the gene matches. CDR3 length: 14 amino acids. Germline CDR1 reads MNHNS; CDR2 reads SASEGT.

This sequence joins TRBV19 and TRBJ2-1, with D possibly TRBD2 on 5 matching bases. The V gene lost 2 bases and the J gene lost 8 bases, with 13 bases spanning the gap. Germline loops: CDR1 LNHDA, CDR2 SQIVND (reference sequence). The CDR3 has 14 residues. In nucleotides, the CDR3 is TGTGCCAGTAGTATATCAGCGGTATTCCATGAGCAGTTCTTC. It yields the protein CASSISAVFHEQFF.

This clonotype was recorded many times. The chain links TRBV27 to TRBJ2-7; 9 bases match TRBD1. The CDR3 sequence is 15 residues long. V lost 0 bases, J lost 5 bases, and 5 bases stayed unmatched. CDR1 is MNHEY, CDR2 SMNVEV, per germline (reference sequence). CDR3 DNA: TGTGCCAGCAGTTTATCGGGACAGGGATCCAACGAGCAGTACTTC. Residues: CASSLSGQGSNEQYF.

This clonotype was seen repeatedly, ten times or more. This chain joins TRBV2 and TRBJ2-5; D possibly corresponds to TRBD2 (6 bases). Looked up from germline, CDR1 is SNHLY and CDR2 is FYNNEI. V was cut by 6 bases and J by 1 base, with 21 bases left in between. The CDR3 has 17 residues. In nucleotides, the CDR3 is TGTGCCAGCAGCGTTAATATTAAGACTAGACCCCAAGAGACCCAGTACTTC. Its protein product is CASSVNIKTRPQETQYF.

This clonotype was counted many times. V is TRBV28 and J is TRBJ2-7; TRBD2 is a possible D gene (7 bases). CDR1 MDHEN and CDR2 SYDVKM come from the germline V gene. Trimming stripped 6 bases from V and 0 bases from J, with 15 bases between. The CDR3 spans 15 residues. CDR3 DNA sequence: TGTGCCAGCAGGCAAGGGGGGGCGTCCTCCTACGAGCAGTACTTC. Protein product: CASRQGGASSYEQYF.

This clonotype was recorded many times. This chain uses TRBV12-3 or TRBV12-4 with TRBJ1-1; possibly TRBD1 for D (5 bases). Trimming stripped 5 bases from V and 3 bases from J, with 7 bases between. The CDR3 runs to 12 residues. The CDR3 is CASSQGYTEAFF. The CDR3 DNA sequence: TGTGCCAGCAGTCAGGGATACACTGAAGCTTTCTTT.

This clonotype was found many times. This chain uses TRBV5-1 with TRBJ2-3; 7 bases match TRBD2. Germline V CDR1 and CDR2: SGHRS, YFSETQ. V trimming: 7 bases; J trimming: 2 bases; junction bases outside the gene matches: 4. CDR3 length equals 13 residues. This CDR3 is CASLRGDTDTQYF. Written as DNA, the CDR3 is TGCGCCAGCTTACGGGGGGACACAGATACGCAGTATTTT.

In this sample, this clonotype turned up a few times. The J gene is TRBJ2-6, the V gene TRBV18, with 7 bases aligning to TRBD2. Germline values: CDR1 KGHSH, CDR2 LQKENI. V gave up 3 bases and J gave up 1 base; unmatched junction bases: 9. The CDR3 has 18 amino acids. The CDR3 coding sequence is TGTGCCAGCTCACCGTACGTCCCAGCGGGGTCTGGGGCCAACGTCCTGACTTTC. It codes for CASSPYVPAGSGANVLTF.

The J gene is TRBJ2-5, the V gene TRBV29-1, with 8 bases fitting TRBD1. Germline-derived CDR1 and CDR2 are SQVTM and ANQGSEA. V dropped 1 base and J dropped 1; count of bases not matched to a gene: 5. The CDR3 extends over 15 amino acids. CDR3 coding DNA: TGCAGCGTTGAAGGGACAGGGCAGTTCCAAGAGACCCAGTACTTC. The encoded protein is CSVEGTGQFQETQYF.

The chain links TRBV11-3 to TRBJ2-4; TRBD1 agrees at 9 bases. This CDR3 contains 16 residues. The V segment lost 3 bases and the J segment 2 bases; nucleotides outside the gene matches: 5. CDR1 SGHNT and CDR2 YENEEA come from the germline V gene. The CDR3 coding sequence is TGTGCCAGCAGCTTGCGACAGGGGGTAACCAAAAACATTCAGTACTTC. Its translation is CASSLRQGVTKNIQYF.

In its sample, this clonotype was seen many times. CDR3 in DNA: TGTGCCAGCAGCGCTGGGACTAGCGTCACAGATACGCAGTATTTT. It codes for CASSAGTSVTDTQYF. V gene TRBV5-5 combines with J gene TRBJ2-3; 10 bases match TRBD2. There are 15 residues in the CDR3. The junction had 4 bases not matched to a gene; V was cut back by 4 bases and J by 2 bases. Per the germline V gene, CDR1 is SGHKS and CDR2 is YYEKEE (reference sequence).

This clonotype was detected ten times or more. V and J are TRBV5-1 and TRBJ2-1; D remains ambiguous. Trimming removed 0 bases from V and 2 bases from J, with 6 bases in between. Germline CDR1 is SGHRS and CDR2 is YFSETQ. CDR3 length: 14 residues. The CDR3 DNA follows: TGCGCCAGCAGCTTGGTGTTGGCCTACAATGAGCAGTTCTTC. Its protein is CASSLVLAYNEQFF.

With regard to this clonotype: A much larger clone lies a single base off, so this may be a read error. J is TRBJ2-2 and V is TRBV30, with 8 bases matching TRBD2. Germline CDR1 GTSNPN, CDR2 SVGIG (reference sequence). CDR3 length: 14 amino acids. Trimming cost V 5 bases and J 3 bases; bases outside gene matches: 5. CDR3: CAWGRGGYTGELFF. The CDR3 DNA is TGTGCCTGGGGTCGGGGGGGCTACACCGGGGAGCTGTTTTTT.

This clonotype was recorded a few times. The chain links TRBV30 to TRBJ2-1, with D perhaps matching TRBD1 (6 bases). Trimming removed 3 bases at V and 10 bases at J, with 19 bases between. The V gene's germline CDR1 is GTSNPN and CDR2 SVGIG (reference sequence). This CDR3 is 14 amino acids long. The CDR3 DNA sequence: TGTGCCTGGAGCCTTTTGATGGGGGCAGAAGAGCAGTTCTTC. This sequence encodes CAWSLLMGAEEQFF.

This clonotype was seen at least ten times. The chain uses TRBV20-1 and TRBJ1-5; D not certain. The germline V gene encodes CDR1 DFQATT and CDR2 SNEGSKA (reference sequence). The CDR3 length is 19 residues. V lost 4 bases, J lost 0 bases, and 25 bases lay in between. The CDR3 nucleotides are TGCAGTGCTATCCCAGCAGAACGCCCATCCTTCTATAGCAATCAGCCCCAGCATTTT. It specifies CSAIPAERPSFYSNQPQHF.

The chain links TRBV7-2 to TRBJ1-5; D uncertain. Trimming removed 5 bases from V and 3 bases from J, with 11 bases in between. Per the germline V gene, CDR1 is SGHTA and CDR2 is FQGNSA. The CDR3 consists of 14 residues. CDR3 in amino acids: CASSNTDYNQPQHF. CDR3 bases: TGTGCCAGCAGCAATACAGATTACAATCAGCCCCAGCATTTT.

This clonotype came up a few times. This CDR3 is CASSPTSRTDTQYF. CDR3 sequence (DNA): TGTGCCAGCTCGCCGACTAGTCGCACAGATACGCAGTATTTT. The gene calls are TRBV18 and TRBJ2-3; possibly TRBD2 for D (6 bases). The germline V gene encodes CDR1 KGHSH and CDR2 LQKENI. V was trimmed by 6 bases and J by 1 base, leaving 11 bases between them. The CDR3 covers 14 residues.

A single count supports this clonotype. The chain is built from TRBV29-1 and TRBJ1-5, with D unclear. The CDR3 is 13 residues long. The germline CDR1 and CDR2 sequences are SQVTM and ANQGSEA. V was shortened by 4 bases and J by 6 bases, with 13 bases between the two germline ends. The DNA of the CDR3 is TGCAGCGTTGCCCCGGGAGTGGGTCAGCCCCAGCATTTT. Encoded protein: CSVAPGVGQPQHF.

This chain connects TRBV20-1 to TRBJ2-5, with D hard to call. CDR1 DFQATT and CDR2 SNEGSKA come from the germline V gene (reference sequence). V lost 4 bases to trimming and J lost 2 bases, with 8 bases between them. The CDR3 extends over 12 amino acids. The CDR3 DNA sequence: TGCAGTGCTAACAGTGCACAAGAGACCCAGTACTTC. It yields the protein CSANSAQETQYF.

The chain employs TRBV11-2 and TRBJ2-3; 9 bases are a match to TRBD2. The ends lost 1 base at V and 2 bases at J; junction bases unmatched: 10. From germline, CDR1 is SGHAT and CDR2 FQNNGV. CDR3 length: 18 amino acids. The CDR3 loop reads CASSLGGSSGVPTDTQYF. The CDR3 DNA reads TGTGCCAGCAGCTTAGGAGGGTCTAGCGGGGTTCCCACAGATACGCAGTATTTT.

This clonotype was seen ten or more times. Here the CDR3 reads CAWVMDRAYNEQFF. For the CDR3, the DNA is TGTGCCTGGGTCATGGACAGGGCTTACAATGAGCAGTTCTTC. V usage is TRBV30 and J usage is TRBJ2-1; TRBD1 matches at 8 bases. Germline V gene data show CDR1 as GTSNPN and CDR2 as SVGIG (reference sequence). V shed 5 bases and J 4 bases; nucleotides not matched to a gene: 7. This CDR3 region has 14 residues.

This clonotype was observed many times. The rearrangement links TRBV28 to TRBJ1-2, with D possibly matching TRBD1 (5 bases). The CDR3 is made up of 15 amino acids. V was shortened by 3 bases and J by 2 bases, with 13 bases between the two germline ends. Per germline, CDR1 MDHEN and CDR2 SYDVKM. CDR3 amino acids: CASSLTSGPNYGYTF. In nucleotides, the CDR3 is TGTGCCAGCAGTTTGACCTCGGGACCGAACTATGGCTACACCTTC.

Ten or more counts support this clonotype. The rearrangement uses TRBV7-8 and TRBJ1-5; a weak D match, TRBD1 (6 bases). Per germline, CDR1 SGHVS and CDR2 FQNEAQ. V gave up 5 bases and J gave up 6 bases, with 8 bases separating them. CDR3 size: 12 residues. The CDR3, as DNA: TGTGCCAGCAGCGCACAGGGTCAGCCCCAGCATTTT. Amino acid sequence: CASSAQGQPQHF.

This clonotype was seen at least ten times. The chain combines TRBV5-1 with TRBJ1-1; D might be TRBD1 (5 bases). Per the germline V gene, CDR1 is SGHRS and CDR2 is YFSETQ. The CDR3 contains 17 residues. Between the trimmed V and J ends, which lost 1 base and 4 bases, there was a span of 20 bases. CDR3 sequence (DNA): TGCGCCAGCAGCTTGACAGCAGGGACCCCTTATTCCACTGAAGCTTTCTTT. This translates into CASSLTAGTPYSTEAFF.

Many counts were recorded for this clonotype. The rearrangement uses TRBV7-9 and TRBJ1-2, with D possibly being TRBD1 (5 bases). This CDR3 is 14 amino acids long. V was trimmed by 3 bases and J by 0 bases, leaving 8 bases between them. The germline CDR1 and CDR2 sequences are SEHNR and FQNEAQ (reference sequence). The DNA of the CDR3 is TGTGCCAGCAGCTTGGGACGGACTAACTATGGCTACACCTTC. Its translation is CASSLGRTNYGYTF.

At least ten counts were recorded for this clonotype. V usage is TRBV6-1 and J usage is TRBJ2-5; D tentatively fits TRBD1 or TRBD2 (5 bases each). The CDR3 sequence is 14 residues long. V was clipped by 6 bases and J by 4 bases, with 15 bases between them. Germline V lookup: CDR1 MNHNS, CDR2 SASEGT. This CDR3 reads CASRDLGGRETQYF. DNA for the CDR3: TGTGCCAGCAGGGACCTTGGGGGTCGAGAGACCCAGTACTTC.

The sample holds many counts of this clonotype. The V gene is TRBV6-1, the J gene TRBJ2-1; TRBD2 matches at 8 bases. The V gene end was trimmed by 1 base and the J gene end by 8 bases; junction bases not matched to a gene: 10. This CDR3 has 16 residues. Germline loops: CDR1 MNHNS, CDR2 SASEGT. CDR3 in amino acids: CASSEELGLVTHEQFF. CDR3 in DNA: TGTGCCAGCAGTGAAGAGTTGGGACTAGTAACGCATGAGCAGTTCTTC.

This clonotype was recorded a few times. The gene calls are TRBV5-1 and TRBJ2-3; a possible D gene is TRBD2 (7 bases). V lost 3 bases, J lost 4 bases, and 12 bases lay in between. Germline CDR1 and CDR2: SGHRS and YFSETQ. This CDR3 has 14 amino acids. The CDR3 loop is CASSWAGAADTQYF. As DNA, the CDR3 is TGCGCCAGCAGCTGGGCGGGGGCCGCAGATACGCAGTATTTT.

This clonotype was found a few times. This chain links TRBV6-2 or TRBV6-3 with TRBJ2-7; 7 nucleotides match TRBD1. From germline, CDR1 is MNHEY and CDR2 SVGEGT. The CDR3 consists of 14 residues. V lost 7 bases to trimming and J lost 0 bases; unmatched junction nucleotides: 6. Here the CDR3 reads CASISGDSSYEQYF. For the CDR3, the DNA is TGTGCCAGCATAAGTGGGGACAGCTCCTACGAGCAGTACTTC.